The 21 T cell receptor beta chains presented below share a single source sample, sequenced in a study of blood T cell repertoires in COVID-19 (dated by TCRdb to between 2020 and 2021). The receptor library was made with the immunoSEQ multiplex PCR assay. The immuneACCESS repertoire file appears here via TCRdb, limited to in-frame rearrangements. These files lack a portion of the clones; in checked studies, under half of the deficit traces to unresolved V genes, and the cause of the others is not known. The sample includes around 99,000 clones, with 80% to 90% observed a single time. Approximately 7.9% of the sample rests with the top ten. Specimen: peripheral blood. The receptor source for this set is an elderly woman with active or convalescent COVID-19.

V usage is TRBV5-1 and J usage is TRBJ1-3; 7 bases fit TRBD1. The ends lost 3 bases at V and 6 bases at J; junction bases unmatched: 6. There are 14 residues in the CDR3. CDR1 SGHRS and CDR2 YFSETQ come from the germline V gene. In DNA form, the CDR3 reads TGCGCCAGCAGCTCACAGGGGTTTCAAAACACCATATATTTT. Encoded protein: CASSSQGFQNTIYF.

The rearrangement links TRBV7-8 to TRBJ2-5; 8 bases match TRBD2. The CDR3 covers 15 residues. The junction had 6 bases not matched to a gene; V was cut back by 2 bases and J by 4 bases. Germline V lookup: CDR1 SGHVS, CDR2 FQNEAQ. The CDR3 sequence is CASSLTTTSGETQYF. CDR3 nucleotides: TGTGCCAGCAGCTTAACCACCACTAGCGGAGAGACCCAGTACTTC.

The chain has TRBV12-3 or TRBV12-4 and TRBJ2-5; 10 positions agree with TRBD1. The J segment lost 4 bases and the V segment lost 5 bases, leaving 1 base of the junction unmatched. The CDR3 has 13 amino acids. CDR3 in DNA: TGTGCCAGCAGTCGGGACAGGGGAGAGACCCAGTACTTC. Protein: CASSRDRGETQYF.

This clone has only a few counts. The rearrangement uses TRBV29-1 and TRBJ1-1, with D maybe TRBD1 (6 bases). Trimming pared 7 bases from V and 1 base from J, leaving 10 bases between. The CDR3 is 12 residues long. From germline, CDR1 is SQVTM and CDR2 ANQGSEA. CDR3 DNA sequence: TGCAGCGGACACAGGGAGAACACTGAAGCTTTCTTT. Protein product: CSGHRENTEAFF.

The rearrangement uses TRBV6-2 or TRBV6-3 and TRBJ2-7; maybe TRBD2 (5 bases). V was clipped by 5 bases and J by 4 bases, with 9 bases between them. Germline V gives CDR1 MNHEY, CDR2 SVGEGT. The CDR3 totals 12 residues. The CDR3 region has the DNA TGTGCCAGCAGTCCCCGACTATACGAGCAGTACTTC. Translated, it gives CASSPRLYEQYF.

This chain connects TRBV28 to TRBJ1-3; 9 bases map to TRBD1. V lost 8 bases to trimming and J lost 8 bases; unmatched junction nucleotides: 10. Germline CDR1 and CDR2: MDHEN and SYDVKM. The CDR3 length is 14 residues. The CDR3 reads CASSPGDRVDTIYF. The CDR3 DNA sequence: TGTGCCAGCTCCCCCGGGGACAGGGTCGACACCATATATTTT. The entire variable domain, with the rest obtained from reference TRBV28 and TRBJ1-3, is as follows: DVKVTQSSRYLVKRTGEKVFLECVQDMDHENMFWYRQDPGLGLRLIYFSYDVKMKEKGDIPEGYSVSREKKERFSLILESASTNQTSMYLCASSPGDRVDTIYFGEGSWLTVV.

V and J are TRBV9 and TRBJ2-2; 8 bases are shared with TRBD1. The trim removed 4 bases at V and 8 bases at J, leaving 7 bases unmatched. Germline lookup yields CDR1 SGDLS and CDR2 YYNGEE. The length of the CDR3 is 14 residues. This CDR3 is CASSTTGAKGELFF. The CDR3 DNA is TGTGCCAGCAGCACGACAGGGGCGAAAGGGGAGCTGTTTTTT. Full variable domain (missing parts from reference TRBV9 and TRBJ2-2): DSGVTQTPKHLITATGQRVTLRCSPRSGDLSVYWYQQSLDQGLQFLIQYYNGEERAKGNILERFSAQQFPDLHSELNLSSLELGDSALYFCASSTTGAKGELFFGEGSRLTVL.

The V and J genes are TRBV7-8 and TRBJ2-3; 11 bases are shared with TRBD1. V shed 4 bases and J 5 bases; nucleotides not matched to a gene: 11. This CDR3 contains 17 residues. Germline-derived CDR1 and CDR2 are SGHVS and FQNEAQ. Written as DNA, the CDR3 is TGTGCCAGCAGCTCGAATCCGGACAGGGGGCGAGGAGATACGCAGTATTTT. Translated, it gives CASSSNPDRGRGDTQYF.

DNA of the CDR3: TGTGCCAGCAGCCAGACAGAATATGGCTACACCTTC. This encodes CASSQTEYGYTF. This rearrangement joins TRBV12-3 or TRBV12-4 to TRBJ1-2; TRBD1 might be the D (5 bases). CDR3 length: 12 residues. The V gene lost 6 bases and the J gene lost 5 bases, with 10 bases spanning the gap.

By share, this clone ranks as medium-sized. The rearrangement uses TRBV6-2 or TRBV6-3 and TRBJ1-5, with D perhaps TRBD1 (6 bases). The ends were cut back, 1 base at V and 3 bases at J, with 22 bases in the middle. The CDR3 contains 19 residues. Germline lookup yields CDR1 MNHEY and CDR2 SVGEGT. CDR3 DNA sequence: TGTGCCAGCAGTTACTTCGGGACACATACCTTGGGGTACAATCAGCCCCAGCATTTT. Translation gives CASSYFGTHTLGYNQPQHF.

The V call is TRBV7-2, the J call TRBJ2-2; 8 bases match TRBD2. V lost 5 bases to trimming and J lost 5 bases; unmatched junction nucleotides: 7. The CDR3 sequence is 15 residues long. Germline V CDR1 and CDR2: SGHTA, FQGNSA. The DNA of the CDR3 is TGTGCCAGCAGCCCTAGACTAGCGCGTACCGGGGAGCTGTTTTTT. Protein: CASSPRLARTGELFF.

The rearrangement joins TRBV14 to TRBJ2-7; 9 bases are shared with TRBD1. Germline CDR1 reads SGHDN; CDR2 reads FVKESK. The CDR3 spans 15 residues. V gave up 3 bases and J gave up 1 base; unmatched junction bases: 4. CDR3 region: CASSQAGTGSYEQYF. Written as DNA, the CDR3 is TGTGCCAGCAGCCAGGCTGGGACAGGGTCCTACGAGCAGTACTTC.

The rearrangement uses TRBV9 and TRBJ1-1, with D maybe TRBD1 (5 bases). Germline-derived CDR1 and CDR2 are SGDLS and YYNGEE. The V end was cut by 3 bases, the J end by 2 bases, with 8 bases between. The CDR3 consists of 13 residues. CDR3 DNA: TGTGCCAGCAGCGCAGGGATCAACACTGAAGCTTTCTTT. It translates to CASSAGINTEAFF.

V gene TRBV20-1 combines with J gene TRBJ1-1; D remains ambiguous. The length of the CDR3 is 15 residues. The germline V gene has CDR1 DFQATT and CDR2 SNEGSKA (reference sequence). V gave up 3 bases and J gave up 0 bases, with 14 bases separating them. As DNA, the CDR3 is TGCAGTGCTAGTCCTCAAGCCCTCATGAACACTGAAGCTTTCTTT. Its protein is CSASPQALMNTEAFF.

V usage is TRBV5-1 and J usage is TRBJ2-6; possible D gene TRBD1, 6 bases. From germline, CDR1 is SGHRS and CDR2 YFSETQ. The V and J ends lost 0 bases and 1 base respectively, with 14 bases between them. CDR3 size: 18 residues. The chain's CDR3 is CASSLAAGAASGANVLTF. The CDR3 region has the DNA TGCGCCAGCAGCTTGGCGGCAGGGGCGGCTTCTGGGGCCAACGTCCTGACTTTC.

V usage is TRBV6-5 and J usage is TRBJ2-2; TRBD1 is a possible D gene (6 bases). Looked up from germline, CDR1 is MNHEY and CDR2 is SVGAGI. The CDR3 totals 15 residues. The V and J ends lost 5 bases and 1 base respectively, with 11 bases between them. The CDR3 here is CASSPGTLNTGELFF. CDR3 coding DNA: TGTGCCAGCAGTCCCGGGACATTGAACACCGGGGAGCTGTTTTTT.

V is TRBV28 and J is TRBJ2-1; 9 nucleotides line up with TRBD2. This CDR3 spans 14 amino acids. Germline CDR1 reads MDHEN; CDR2 reads SYDVKM. With V trimmed by 7 bases and J by 5 bases, 6 bases remained unmatched. This CDR3 reads CASTRTSADNEQFF. The CDR3 coding sequence is TGTGCCAGCACCCGGACTAGCGCCGACAATGAGCAGTTCTTC. The variable domain in full, completed from reference TRBV28 and TRBJ2-1, reads DVKVTQSSRYLVKRTGEKVFLECVQDMDHENMFWYRQDPGLGLRLIYFSYDVKMKEKGDIPEGYSVSREKKERFSLILESASTNQTSMYLCASTRTSADNEQFFGPGTRLTVL.

J is TRBJ2-3 and V is TRBV6-6; 10 bases line up with TRBD2. This CDR3 comprises 16 residues. Germline V CDR1 and CDR2: MNHNY, SVGAGI (reference sequence). J lost 8 bases, V lost 5 bases, and 13 bases had no gene match. The CDR3 here is CASSRPSGSIQATQYF. CDR3 DNA sequence: TGTGCCAGCAGTCGCCCTAGCGGGAGCATTCAGGCTACGCAGTATTTT.

This chain connects TRBV6-5 to TRBJ2-1; 7 positions match TRBD1. CDR3 size: 12 residues. Unmatched junction bases numbered 4, after V lost 6 bases and J lost 8 bases. Germline V gene data show CDR1 as MNHEY and CDR2 as SVGAGI. Here the CDR3 reads CASRGDSHEQFF. The CDR3 DNA sequence: TGTGCCAGCAGAGGGGACAGTCATGAGCAGTTCTTC.

This sequence joins TRBV7-3 and TRBJ2-1; 8 nucleotides align to TRBD2. V lost 4 bases and J lost 8; bases outside the gene matches: 10. The CDR3 spans 15 residues. From germline, CDR1 is SGHTA and CDR2 FQGTGA. In DNA, the CDR3 is TGTGCCAGCAGCTCTCGACTAGCGCTCACCGATGAGCAGTTCTTC. Translated, it gives CASSSRLALTDEQFF.

The chain carries TRBV6-5 and TRBJ1-5; the D gene is possibly TRBD1 (5 bases). V lost 6 bases to trimming and J lost 4 bases, with 10 bases between them. The CDR3 covers 13 residues. The germline CDR1 and CDR2 sequences are MNHEY and SVGAGI. The CDR3 bases are TGTGCCAGCAGGGGACTTTCAAATCAGCCCCAGCATTTT. The encoded protein is CASRGLSNQPQHF.